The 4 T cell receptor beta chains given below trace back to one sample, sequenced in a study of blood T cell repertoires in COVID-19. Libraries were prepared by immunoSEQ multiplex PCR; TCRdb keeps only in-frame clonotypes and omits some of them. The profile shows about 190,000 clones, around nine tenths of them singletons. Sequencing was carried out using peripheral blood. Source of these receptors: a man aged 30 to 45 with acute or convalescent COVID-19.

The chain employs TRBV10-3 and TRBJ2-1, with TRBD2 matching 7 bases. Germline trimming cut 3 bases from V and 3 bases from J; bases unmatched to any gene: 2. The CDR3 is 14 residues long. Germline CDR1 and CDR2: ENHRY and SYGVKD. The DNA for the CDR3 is TGTGCCATCAGTGAAAGCGGGGACTACAATGAGCAGTTCTTC. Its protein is CAISESGDYNEQFF.

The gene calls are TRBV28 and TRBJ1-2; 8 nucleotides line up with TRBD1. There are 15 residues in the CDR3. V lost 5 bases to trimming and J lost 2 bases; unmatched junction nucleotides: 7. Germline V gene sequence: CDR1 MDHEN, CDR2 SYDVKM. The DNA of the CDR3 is TGTGCCAGCAGTATGCCTCAGGGGGCGAACTATGGCTACACCTTC. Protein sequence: CASSMPQGANYGYTF.

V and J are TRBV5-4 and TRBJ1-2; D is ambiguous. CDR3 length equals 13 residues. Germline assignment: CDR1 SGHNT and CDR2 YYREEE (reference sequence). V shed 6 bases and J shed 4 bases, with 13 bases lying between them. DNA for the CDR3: TGTGCCAGCACGGGGTACCCTCGCTATGGCTACACCTTC. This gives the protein CASTGYPRYGYTF.

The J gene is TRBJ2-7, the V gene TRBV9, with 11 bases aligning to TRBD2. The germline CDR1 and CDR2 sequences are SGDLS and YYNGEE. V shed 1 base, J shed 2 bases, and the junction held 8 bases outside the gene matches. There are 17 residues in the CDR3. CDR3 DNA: TGTGCCAGCAGCGTATCGGCTAGCGGGGGGCCCGCCTACGAGCAGTACTTC. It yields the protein CASSVSASGGPAYEQYF.